These T cell receptor beta chains were read from a single sample in a study of blood T cell repertoires in COVID-19. Only in-frame clones appear in the TCRdb table, and some are missing; sequencing was by immunoSEQ multiplex PCR. The sample shows about 220,000 clones, roughly 85% of them seen only once. Sequencing was performed on PBMCs or T cells enriched from blood (not recorded which). The source of these receptors is a woman in her 40s with acute COVID-19. Each CDR3 is given with its conserved first and last residue. The D gene is left open where the match is weak. A row's size may be missing; if present it is once, few, many or a size class.

j_gene	abundance	v_gene	d_gene	CDR3aa	CDR3nt
TRBJ1-6	NA	TRBV5-4	TRBD1	CASSSDRGINSPLHF	TGTGCCAGCAGCTCGGACAGGGGGATTAATTCACCCCTCCACTTT
TRBJ1-6	NA	TRBV7-2	TRBD1	CASRNRGVFGSPLHF	TGTGCCAGCAGGAACAGGGGGGTGTTTGGCTCACCCCTCCACTTT
TRBJ2-3	NA	TRBV6-2/TRBV6-3	NA	CASSRSRQDTQYF	TGTGCCAGCAGTAGATCGAGACAGGATACGCAGTATTTT
TRBJ2-5	NA	TRBV7-8	NA	CASSVDLRGYRYQETQYF	TGTGCCAGCAGCGTAGACCTAAGGGGCTACCGGTACCAAGAGACCCAGTACTTC
TRBJ1-1	NA	TRBV7-2	NA	CASRSGGQRNTEAFF	TGTGCCAGCAGGTCAGGCGGACAACGGAACACTGAAGCTTTCTTT
TRBJ2-1	NA	TRBV7-9	TRBD2	CASSQGGLAGYNEQFF	TGTGCCAGCAGTCAGGGCGGGCTAGCGGGATACAATGAGCAGTTCTTC
TRBJ2-1	NA	TRBV29-1	NA	CSVVTGHRSYNEQFF	TGCAGCGTTGTAACAGGACACCGCTCCTACAATGAGCAGTTCTTC
TRBJ1-5	NA	TRBV27	TRBD1	CASSLRDSSNQPQHF	TGTGCCAGCAGTTTAAGGGACAGTAGCAATCAGCCCCAGCATTTT
TRBJ1-6	NA	TRBV25-1	NA	CASKATGLGNSPLHF	TGTGCCAGCAAAGCCACAGGGTTGGGGAATTCACCCCTCCACTTT
TRBJ1-5	NA	TRBV12-5	NA	CASGLEKHQPQHF	TGTGCTAGTGGTTTGGAAAAACACCAACCCCAGCATTTT
TRBJ2-7	few	TRBV29-1	NA	CSGWTASYEQYF	TGCAGCGGCTGGACAGCTTCCTACGAGCAGTACTTC
TRBJ1-2	NA	TRBV7-3	NA	CASSPHAGGNYGYTF	TGTGCCAGCAGCCCACACGCAGGAGGGAACTATGGCTACACCTTC
TRBJ2-1	NA	TRBV2	TRBD1	CASIPGGNGNEQFF	TGTGCCAGCATTCCAGGGGGCAATGGTAATGAGCAGTTCTTC
TRBJ2-2	NA	TRBV14	TRBD2	CASSPHRVLAGTTGELFF	TGTGCCAGCAGCCCGCATAGGGTACTAGCGGGAACCACCGGGGAGCTGTTTTTT
TRBJ2-1	NA	TRBV29-1	NA	CSGTGVRGPQFF	TGCAGCGGGACGGGGGTGCGGGGCCCGCAGTTCTTC
TRBJ2-1	NA	TRBV12-5	TRBD2	CASGLSGGRSEQFF	TGTGCTAGTGGTTTGAGCGGGGGGCGAAGTGAGCAGTTCTTC
TRBJ1-2	NA	TRBV14	NA	CASSQDRGRPVGYTF	TGTGCCAGCAGCCAAGATAGGGGCCGCCCCGTTGGCTACACCTTC
TRBJ1-5	NA	TRBV5-1	TRBD1	CASSLGQGVGNQPQHF	TGCGCCAGCAGCTTGGGGCAGGGGGTTGGCAATCAGCCCCAGCATTTT
TRBJ2-7	many	TRBV12-3/TRBV12-4	TRBD2	CASSGLVYEQYF	TGTGCCAGCAGTGGACTAGTCTACGAGCAGTACTTC
TRBJ2-1	NA	TRBV4-1	TRBD2	CASSQLKSGGSNEQFF	TGCGCCAGCAGCCAGTTAAAAAGCGGGGGAAGCAATGAGCAGTTCTTC
TRBJ1-1	NA	TRBV19	TRBD1	CASIPLGQGNTEAFF	TGTGCCAGTATTCCCCTTGGACAGGGGAACACTGAAGCTTTCTTT
TRBJ1-2	once	TRBV6-5	NA	CASSLRRENGYTF	TGTGCCAGCAGCCTACGTCGGGAGAATGGCTACACCTTC
TRBJ1-2	NA	TRBV14	NA	CASSQRGAHGYTF	TGTGCCAGCAGCCAACGGGGGGCTCATGGCTACACCTTC
TRBJ2-2	NA	TRBV27	NA	CASSLGRARELFF	TGTGCCAGCAGTTTAGGCAGGGCCCGGGAGCTGTTTTTT
TRBJ1-2	NA	TRBV24-1	NA	CATSDLSTNYGYTF	TGTGCCACCAGTGATTTGTCCACTAACTATGGCTACACCTTC